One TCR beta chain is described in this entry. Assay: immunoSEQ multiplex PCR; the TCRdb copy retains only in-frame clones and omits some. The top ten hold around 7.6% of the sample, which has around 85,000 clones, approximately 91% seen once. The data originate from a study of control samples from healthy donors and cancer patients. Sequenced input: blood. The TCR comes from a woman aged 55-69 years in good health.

In DNA form, the CDR3 reads TGTGCCTCAACCTACGCTGCCGGGGTCACTGAAGCTTTCTTT. It yields the protein CASTYAAGVTEAFF. The gene calls are TRBV7-2 and TRBJ1-1; D ambiguous. The CDR3 is 14 amino acids. Trimming stripped 11 bases from V and 4 bases from J, with 20 bases between. CDR1 SGHTA and CDR2 FQGNSA come from the germline V gene.